The TCR beta chain under discussion was sequenced for a study of cytomegalovirus exposure and HLA in healthy donors. Study overall: Findings of an earlier analysis included about 120 million unique TCR beta sequences from 190 million or so T cells.

The PCR used 60 Vbeta and 13 Jbeta primers. Profiled with immunoSEQ multiplex PCR; TCRdb holds only in-frame clones, not every one. The table records about 150,000 clones, 60% to 80% of them present only once. Turning to this clone: Its antigen is not identified.

Germline V gives CDR1 MNHEY, CDR2 SVGAGI. This CDR3 has 14 residues. Trimming shortened V by 5 bases and J by 4 bases, and 12 bases separated the two germline ends. Study results and caveats: Across donors, sequencing depth was assumed by presence/absence analyses to be roughly uniform.

The V gene is TRBV6-5, the J gene TRBJ1-5, with D unclear. Sequences were obtained from PBMCs. This clonotype originated in a male donor in good health and CMV-seronegative. The DNA for the CDR3 is TGTGCCAGCAGTCCCCGGAGCTGGAATCAGCCCCAGCATTTT. This sequence encodes CASSPRSWNQPQHF.